These 11 T cell receptor beta chains originate from one sample sequenced in a study of OX40 agonist ivuxolimab in advanced cancers. The library was produced with the immunoSEQ multiplex PCR assay. TCRdb's version of the immuneACCESS table is confined to in-frame rearrangements and falls short of the full clone set. An unresolved V gene accounts for under half of the shortfall where checked; the remainder is of unknown origin. This sample lists approximately 78,000 clones; about 87% were detected once. The ten largest account for around 1% of the sample. The material sequenced was CD4+ or CD8+ T cells sorted from blood, taken in a trial of the OX40 agonist ivuxolimab. Receptor source: an adult with an advanced solid tumor such as melanoma, head and neck, liver or kidney cancer.

The chain has TRBV10-3 and TRBJ1-2; tentative D call: TRBD1 (5 bases). The germline V gene has CDR1 ENHRY and CDR2 SYGVKD. V was shortened by 1 base and J by 0 bases, with 6 bases between the two germline ends. The CDR3 runs 14 residues. In DNA, the CDR3 is TGTGCCATCAGTGAGTGGGGGGCTAACTATGGCTACACCTTC. Amino acids: CAISEWGANYGYTF.

V is TRBV20-1 and J is TRBJ2-7; D call uncertain. The CDR3 is 11 residues long. V was trimmed by 4 bases and J by 1 base, leaving 5 bases between them. In germline, CDR1 is DFQATT, CDR2 SNEGSKA (reference sequence). The CDR3 region has the DNA TGCAGTGCTATAGGATCCTACGAGCAGTACTTC. Residues: CSAIGSYEQYF.

The chain links TRBV5-1 to TRBJ2-7; 12 bases agree with TRBD2. The CDR3 sequence is 14 residues long. Germline CDR1 and CDR2: SGHRS and YFSETQ. After removal of 3 bases from V and 5 bases from J, the junction contained 3 bases not matched to a gene. CDR3 amino acids: CASSSGLAGHEQYF. CDR3 DNA: TGCGCCAGCAGCTCGGGACTAGCGGGCCACGAGCAGTACTTC.

With respect to this clone: This specimen includes other DNA sequences encoding the same CDR3. The CDR3 bases are TGTGCCAGCAGCTTAGACCGGGACACTGAAGCTTTCTTT. Residues: CASSLDRDTEAFF. This sequence joins TRBV7-3 and TRBJ1-1; D unclear. The V end lost 2 bases, the J end lost 3 bases, and 7 bases lay between the germline ends. The CDR3 is 13 residues long. CDR1 and CDR2 (germline): SGHTA, FQGTGA.

The chain links TRBV6-4 to TRBJ2-3; D perhaps matches TRBD2 (6 bases). The germline CDR1 and CDR2 sequences are MRHNA and SNTAGT. Trimming removed 0 bases at V and 10 bases at J, with 17 bases between. This CDR3 spans 15 amino acids. The CDR3 DNA follows: TGTGCCAGCAGTGACTCGTGGAGGGGATGGGATGCGCAGTATTTT. Amino acid sequence: CASSDSWRGWDAQYF.

The rearrangement uses TRBV11-1 and TRBJ1-6; D unresolved. This CDR3 spans 13 amino acids. Germline values: CDR1 SGHAT, CDR2 FQDESV (reference sequence). V shed 2 bases and J shed 7 bases, with 6 bases lying between them. CDR3: CASSLTGNSPLHF. As DNA, the CDR3 is TGTGCCAGCAGCTTAACGGGGAATTCACCCCTCCACTTT.

V gene TRBV18 combines with J gene TRBJ2-5, with D perhaps TRBD1 (6 bases). The germline V gene encodes CDR1 KGHSH and CDR2 LQKENI. CDR3 size: 14 residues. V lost 2 bases, J lost 5 bases, and 12 bases lay in between. The CDR3: CASSPGRGGETQYF. CDR3 DNA sequence: TGTGCCAGCTCACCAGGCAGGGGTGGTGAGACCCAGTACTTC.

This clone occurred once. The chain uses TRBV7-2 and TRBJ2-5; possible D gene TRBD2, 6 bases. Germline V gene lookup returns CDR1 SGHTA and CDR2 FQGNSA. The CDR3 sequence is 15 residues long. Trimming took off 3 bases at V and 5 bases at J, with 16 bases between the two ends. In DNA form, the CDR3 reads TGTGCCAGCAGCTTGCACGACGCTGGGGGGGAGACCCAGTACTTC. The encoded protein is CASSLHDAGGETQYF.

The rearrangement links TRBV9 to TRBJ2-3, with D tentatively TRBD1 (6 bases). The CDR3 spans 17 residues. The V and J ends lost 0 bases and 6 bases respectively, with 20 bases between them. CDR1 and CDR2 (germline): SGDLS, YYNGEE. The chain's CDR3 is CASSVALVGAAKDTQYF. The DNA of the CDR3 is TGTGCCAGCAGCGTAGCCCTTGTGGGGGCAGCCAAGGATACGCAGTATTTT.

The gene calls are TRBV7-9 and TRBJ2-1; 7 bases align to TRBD2. The length of the CDR3 is 15 residues. The V gene end was trimmed by 3 bases and the J gene end by 10 bases; junction bases not matched to a gene: 12. Germline CDR1 and CDR2: SEHNR and FQNEAQ (reference sequence). The CDR3 DNA sequence: TGTGCCAGCAGCTTCGGGACTACCGTTGAGGGGGAGCAGTTCTTC. This encodes CASSFGTTVEGEQFF.

The V call is TRBV7-2, the J call TRBJ2-1, with D maybe TRBD1 (5 bases). The CDR3 length is 15 residues. CDR1 is SGHTA and CDR2 is FQGNSA in the germline V gene. The V end lost 4 bases, the J end lost 4 bases, and 14 bases lay between the germline ends. The CDR3 loop reads CASSSRRRAYNEQFF. The DNA of the CDR3 is TGTGCCAGCAGCTCCCGCCGCAGGGCTTACAATGAGCAGTTCTTC.